This T cell receptor (beta chain) was sequenced in a study of T cell repertoires in cytomegalovirus infection. Each CDR3 protein is one row after TCRdb ran MiXCR on the reads. Of approximately 270,000 distinct CDR3 sequences in the sample, less than 25% were seen once. J gave up 6 bases and V 7 bases, and 7 bases lay outside the gene matches. This CDR3 is built from 13 residues. Germline V gene sequence: CDR1 MNHEY, CDR2 SVGAGI. There are a few counts of this clonotype. The antigen is unknown. The chain has TRBV6-5 and TRBJ1-1; 8 bases match TRBD1. The clonotype was recovered from a human donor in good health (CMV status not recorded). Some clones in this sample may be carry-over from other donors' samples. Sequencing used cultured PBMCs, obtained from culture after CMV antigen stimulation. This CDR3 is CASTQAQGAEAFF. As DNA, the CDR3 is TGTGCCAGCACTCAGGCACAGGGGGCTGAAGCTTTCTTT.